This T cell receptor beta chain comes out of a study of vaccination and CD4 T cells after COVID-19. In the study overall: Overlapping spike pools from SARS-CoV-2 and HCoV-NL63, HCoV-OC43 and HCoV-229E served as culture stimuli. General study results and limits: It was observed that, in convalescent patients, a median approximately 86% of reactive clones arose only post-vaccination. Convalescent patients were relatively few, and early post-infection timepoints were missing.

The treatment was: roughly 10-day PBMC culture with coronavirus spike peptide pools or control peptides (ViraFEST assay). Deletions cut 4 bases from V and 5 bases from J, with 11 bases between. Looked up from germline, CDR1 is LGHNT and CDR2 is FRNRAP. The CDR3 runs 14 residues. The Oncomine TCR Beta short-read assay was applied to DNA of cultured CD4+ T cells. TCRdb ran MiXCR on the PCR reads and lists one entry per CDR3 protein. In the table there are about 13,000 distinct CDR3 sequences, 25% to 30% of which are singletons. Turning to this clonotype: Its antigen remains unknown.

The sequence was collected from a human donor who had recovered from COVID-19. Source material: CD4+ T cells from blood, cultured in vitro. The chain couples TRBV12-5 to TRBJ2-2; TRBD1 or TRBD2 may be the D gene (6 bases each). This CDR3 reads CASGSGARTGELFF. The DNA for the CDR3 is TGTGCTAGTGGTTCGGGGGCGCGAACCGGGGAGCTGTTTTTT.